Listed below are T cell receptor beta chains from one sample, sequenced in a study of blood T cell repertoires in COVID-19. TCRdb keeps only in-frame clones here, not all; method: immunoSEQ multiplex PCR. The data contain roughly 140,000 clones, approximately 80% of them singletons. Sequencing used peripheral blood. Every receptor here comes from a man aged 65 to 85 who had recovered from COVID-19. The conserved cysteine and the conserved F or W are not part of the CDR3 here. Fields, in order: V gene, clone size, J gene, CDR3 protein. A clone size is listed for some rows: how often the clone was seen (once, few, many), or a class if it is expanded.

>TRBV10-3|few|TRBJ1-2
AISESQGNYGYT
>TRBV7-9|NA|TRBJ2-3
ASSFSGSTDTQY
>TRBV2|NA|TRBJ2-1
ASISISGRLGEQF
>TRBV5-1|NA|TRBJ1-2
ASSQQQGADGYT
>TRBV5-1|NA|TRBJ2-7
ASRPGTVEGGQY
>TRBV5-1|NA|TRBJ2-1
ASSPELAHDNEQF
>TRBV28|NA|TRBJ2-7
ASRKTRGRATEQY
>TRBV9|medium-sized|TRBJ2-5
ASSVAGEVETQY
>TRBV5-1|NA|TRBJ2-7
ASSFAGGRMYEQY
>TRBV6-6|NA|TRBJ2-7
ASSARAYEQY
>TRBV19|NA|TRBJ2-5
ASSPTTSGREETQY
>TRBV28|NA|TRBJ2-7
ASSLSGQGPYEQY
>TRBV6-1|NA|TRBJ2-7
ASSEWDRTTYEQY
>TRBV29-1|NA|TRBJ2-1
SVEVRVEQF
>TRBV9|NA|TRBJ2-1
ASSVGNSGSSYNEQF
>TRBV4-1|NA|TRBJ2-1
ASSLSTRDRPYNEQF
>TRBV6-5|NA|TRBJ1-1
ASSSPRWNTEAF
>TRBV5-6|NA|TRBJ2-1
ASSVYNEQF
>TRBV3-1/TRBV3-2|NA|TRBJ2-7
ASSQLCRAGGREGRNEQY
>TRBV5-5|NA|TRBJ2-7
ASSFGRGVGDEQY
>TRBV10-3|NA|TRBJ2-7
AISAGQGAYEQY
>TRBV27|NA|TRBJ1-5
ASSWSGSGNQPQH
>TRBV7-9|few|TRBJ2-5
ASSSTDQETQY
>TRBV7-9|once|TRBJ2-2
ASSHTPGLAAPNTGELF
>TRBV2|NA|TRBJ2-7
ASSAQGGEQY
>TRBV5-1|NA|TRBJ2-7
ASSRDRGYEQY
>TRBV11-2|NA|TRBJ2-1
ASSSRLAGGNEQF
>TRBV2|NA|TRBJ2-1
ASSLAASYNEQF
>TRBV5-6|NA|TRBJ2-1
ASSWRTSGRRDEQF
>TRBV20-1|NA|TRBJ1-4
SANYNEKLF
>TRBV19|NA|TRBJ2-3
ASRWTAGTDTQY
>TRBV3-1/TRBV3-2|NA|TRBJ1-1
ASSQVQLREAF
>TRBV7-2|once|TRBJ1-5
ASSFQPGQPQH
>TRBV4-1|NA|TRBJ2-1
ASSQDQYNEQF
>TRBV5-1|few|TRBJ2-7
ASSSDRSYEQY
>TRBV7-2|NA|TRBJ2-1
ASSSGTAYYNEQF
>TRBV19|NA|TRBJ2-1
ASSMMGGSGRRNEQF
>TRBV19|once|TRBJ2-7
ASGTAGGYEQY
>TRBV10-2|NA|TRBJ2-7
ASSEAWTGDSYEQY
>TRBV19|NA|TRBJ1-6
ASSIGSGIASPLH
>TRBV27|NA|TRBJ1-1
ASSPSGGGNTEAF
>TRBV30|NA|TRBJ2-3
AWRGLADNTDTQY
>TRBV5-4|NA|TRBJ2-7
ASSLVASGNGEQY
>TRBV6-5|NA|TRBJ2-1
ASRETGTNEQF
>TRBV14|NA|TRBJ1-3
ASSYRGSGNTIY